This section outlines one T cell receptor (beta chain) sequence together with its context. The target antigen is unknown. An assay was performed, and its level was deep. Sorted-subset replicate PCR reactions were performed with about 210 ng DNA, corresponding to about 30,000 T cell genomes. In the authors' methods: Junction-only sequences without quality scores came from ImmunoSEQ, so filtering differed. The data were produced by immunoSEQ multiplex PCR, yet TCRdb's version contains in-frame clones alone and is incomplete. The V and J calls and clone size are taken from that table; D and trimming were inferred from the DNA. The sample contains some 740,000 clones, roughly 92% of which appear only once. The sample belongs to a study of shared clonotypes between healthy human individuals. Findings of the study overall: Non-shared clonotypes were found to have lower generation probabilities than the clonotypes that were shared by all four of the sorted-subset donors.

There are 12 residues in the CDR3. The V gene's germline CDR1 is SNHLY and CDR2 FYNNEI. Trimming took 2 bases from V and 6 from J, leaving 5 bases between them. Naive CD8 isolation took CD45RO-negative cells positively selected for CCR7 and excluded terminally differentiated effector memory CD45RA+ cells. This sequence originates from a man aged 25-45 years in good health. V usage is TRBV2 and J usage is TRBJ1-5; D unresolved. Material: naive CD8+ T cells sorted from blood. The CDR3 coding sequence is TGTGCCAGCAGTGAAATGGGTCAGCCCCAGCATTTT. Its protein product is CASSEMGQPQHF.